The 10 T cell receptor beta chains presented below share a single source sample, sequenced in a study of T cells expressing NK-cell markers. Reanalyzing the 5' RACE reads, TCRdb keeps one entry per CDR3 protein, without DNA. The sample totals roughly 380,000 distinct CDR3 sequences; its top ten clones hold 5.2%. The source material was blood T cells: a sorted CD56 or NKG2C T cell subset, CD4+ or CD8+ T cells, or bulk PBMC T cells (not recorded which). These receptors were taken from a man between 18 and 69 years old in good health.

The gene calls are TRBV7-9 and TRBJ2-3; the TCRdb call, TRBD1, lacks DNA for checking. CDR3 size: 17 residues. Germline V gives CDR1 SEHNR, CDR2 FQNEAQ (reference sequence). CDR3 protein: CASSRRMGGSVTDTQYF.

The chain carries TRBV6-1 and TRBJ1-6; lacking DNA, the TRBD1 call made by TCRdb goes unchecked. CDR3 length: 15 amino acids. Germline CDR1 reads MNHNS; CDR2 reads SASEGT. The CDR3: CASGGGLSYNSPLHF.

This chain joins TRBV4-1 and TRBJ2-3. CDR3 size: 12 residues. Per germline, CDR1 MGHRA and CDR2 YSYEKL. CDR3 region: CASSRYADTQYF.

V is TRBV12-3 or TRBV12-4 and J is TRBJ2-7. This CDR3 has 16 residues. The CDR3 loop reads CASSLLYGVVTYEQYF.

This rearrangement joins TRBV20-1 to TRBJ2-2; TCRdb calls TRBD2, which cannot be checked without DNA. This CDR3 spans 17 amino acids. CDR1 and CDR2 from the germline V gene are DFQATT and SNEGSKA (reference sequence). This chain's CDR3 is CSARDLRRLEATGELFF.

The V and J genes are TRBV4-2 and TRBJ1-4; TCRdb lists TRBD1, though no DNA is available to test this call. The length of the CDR3 is 15 residues. Germline CDR1 reads LGHNA; CDR2 reads YNFKEQ. The CDR3 is CASSRRDSLNEKLFF.

The CDR3 here is CASSLPGAAAGELFF. This sequence joins TRBV5-1 and TRBJ2-2; the D call from TCRdb, TRBD1, cannot be confirmed without DNA. The CDR3 extends over 15 amino acids. Germline V gene sequence: CDR1 SGHRS, CDR2 YFSETQ.

V usage is TRBV27 and J usage is TRBJ2-1; TCRdb indicates TRBD1, and absent DNA this call remains unverified. CDR1 is MNHEY, CDR2 SMNVEV, per germline (reference sequence). The CDR3 covers 14 residues. The CDR3 sequence: CASRQGQIDNEQFF.

V is TRBV6-1 and J is TRBJ2-7; as DNA is missing, the TRBD1 call by TCRdb cannot be tested. There are 15 residues in the CDR3. CDR1 is MNHNS, CDR2 SASEGT, per germline. The CDR3 region is CASSLQGPSSYEQYF.

The rearrangement uses TRBV5-5 and TRBJ1-4. The CDR3 covers 15 residues. Looked up from germline, CDR1 is SGHKS and CDR2 is YYEKEE (reference sequence). The CDR3 here is CASSLTSLTNEKLFF.